The 13 T cell receptor beta chains below come from one sample, sequenced in a study of blood T cell repertoires in COVID-19 (TCRdb year 2020). The library was made by the immunoSEQ multiplex PCR assay. TCRdb provides this immuneACCESS table in a form limited to in-frame rearrangements. Some clones are lacking; in checked studies, under half of them reflect an unresolved V gene, and why the rest are absent is not known. In all, the sample holds 380,000 or so clones, and roughly 90% of those were seen once. 0.9% to 1% of the sample is held by the ten biggest clonotypes. What was sequenced was PBMCs or T cells enriched from blood (not recorded which). The receptor set was obtained from a woman between 25 and 40 years old with acute COVID-19.

The chain combines TRBV7-3 with TRBJ2-1, with D perhaps matching TRBD2 (7 bases). Germline CDR1 is SGHTA and CDR2 is FQGTGA. Deletions cut 2 bases from V and 4 bases from J, with 12 bases between. The CDR3 contains 15 residues. CDR3 nucleotide sequence: TGTGCCAGCAGCTTATGGGGGGGCTGGTACAATGAGCAGTTCTTC. The encoded protein is CASSLWGGWYNEQFF.

The chain couples TRBV6-1 to TRBJ2-3, with TRBD1 matching 8 bases. J gave up 4 bases and V 2 bases, and 5 bases lay outside the gene matches. The CDR3 spans 15 residues. Looked up from germline, CDR1 is MNHNS and CDR2 is SASEGT. CDR3 nucleotide sequence: TGTGCCAGCAGTGAAAGGTACAGGGGGGCAGATACGCAGTATTTT. Its translation: CASSERYRGADTQYF.

This rearrangement joins TRBV5-4 to TRBJ2-1; 7 nucleotides match TRBD1. From germline, CDR1 is SGHNT and CDR2 YYREEE (reference sequence). After removal of 5 bases from V and 3 bases from J, the junction contained 5 bases not matched to a gene. The CDR3 is 14 residues long. The CDR3 is CASRGDSHYNEQFF. CDR3 sequence (DNA): TGTGCCAGCAGGGGGGACAGCCACTACAATGAGCAGTTCTTC.

This chain connects TRBV19 to TRBJ2-7; 7 positions match TRBD1. The CDR3 is 12 residues long. The V gene end was trimmed by 4 bases and the J gene end by 6 bases; junction bases not matched to a gene: 3. Germline assignment: CDR1 LNHDA and CDR2 SQIVND (reference sequence). CDR3 sequence reads: CASSKTGVEQYF. Here the CDR3 DNA reads TGTGCCAGTAGTAAAACAGGGGTCGAGCAGTACTTC.

Points on this clone: Distinct nucleotide sequences in the sample also encode this CDR3. V and J are TRBV29-1 and TRBJ1-3; 8 bases are a match to TRBD1. The germline CDR1 and CDR2 sequences are SQVTM and ANQGSEA. CDR3 length: 14 amino acids. V dropped 6 bases and J dropped 0; count of bases not matched to a gene: 4. In DNA form, the CDR3 reads TGCAGCGTCCGGACAGGGACCTCTGGAAACACCATATATTTT. Translating it yields CSVRTGTSGNTIYF.

Points on this clone: This could be a read error, since a much larger clone is one nucleotide away. The gene calls are TRBV5-6 and TRBJ2-7, with 13 bases that match TRBD2. Germline assignment: CDR1 SGHDT and CDR2 YYEEEE. The CDR3 is made up of 15 amino acids. The V gene end was trimmed by 2 bases and the J gene end by 2 bases; junction bases not matched to a gene: 1. CDR3 protein: CASSFTSGGAYEQYF. CDR3 sequence (DNA): TGTGCCAGCAGCTTTACTAGCGGGGGGGCCTACGAGCAGTACTTC.

The V call is TRBV6-5, the J call TRBJ2-3; D unresolved. Deletions cut 7 bases from V and 1 base from J, with 15 bases between. Germline lookup yields CDR1 MNHEY and CDR2 SVGAGI. The CDR3 covers 15 residues. The CDR3 DNA is TGTGCCAGCACACCGCGGCCCATTGGCACAGATACGCAGTATTTT. Translating gives CASTPRPIGTDTQYF.

The chain is built from TRBV27 and TRBJ1-2; possibly TRBD1 for D (5 bases). CDR3 length: 13 residues. Trimming left V 3 bases short and J 6 bases short, with 11 bases between. CDR1 MNHEY and CDR2 SMNVEV come from the germline V gene (reference sequence). CDR3 DNA sequence: TGTGCCAGCAGTTTGGGCGGGGCCCATGGCTACACCTTC. It encodes CASSLGGAHGYTF.

This chain connects TRBV2 to TRBJ1-6, with D possibly being TRBD1 (5 bases). The CDR3 is made up of 13 amino acids. The germline V gene has CDR1 SNHLY and CDR2 FYNNEI. V was clipped by 6 bases and J by 8 bases, with 11 bases between them. For the CDR3, the DNA is TGTGCCAGCAGGGATTCAGGGTATTCACCCCTCCACTTT. This codes for CASRDSGYSPLHF.

Only one count was recorded for this clone. J is TRBJ1-4 and V is TRBV20-1; no clear D gene. The CDR3 runs to 11 residues. The germline V gene has CDR1 DFQATT and CDR2 SNEGSKA (reference sequence). The ends were cut back, 0 bases at V and 7 bases at J, with 3 bases in the middle. The CDR3 loop is CSARDSEKLFF. The CDR3 DNA reads as TGCAGTGCTAGAGATAGTGAAAAACTGTTTTTT.

V usage is TRBV5-1 and J usage is TRBJ2-7, with TRBD2 as a possible D gene (6 bases). The germline V and J ends were trimmed by 5 bases and 2 bases, with 11 bases remaining between them. In germline, CDR1 is SGHRS, CDR2 YFSETQ. There are 13 residues in the CDR3. This CDR3 is CASSYGGAYEQYF. The CDR3 DNA reads TGCGCCAGCAGTTACGGGGGAGCCTACGAGCAGTACTTC. The full variable domain, in which reference TRBV5-1 and TRBJ2-7 provide the parts outside the CDR3, is KAGVTQTPRYLIKTRGQQVTLSCSPISGHRSVSWYQQTPGQGLQFLFEYFSETQRNKGNFPGRFSGRQFSNSRSEMNVSTLELGDSALYLCASSYGGAYEQYFGPGTRLTVT.

The chain is built from TRBV15 and TRBJ2-7, with D tentatively TRBD1 (6 bases). Germline V CDR1 and CDR2: LNHNV, YYDKDF (reference sequence). The CDR3 has 14 residues. V lost 0 bases, J lost 6 bases, and 12 bases lay in between. This chain's CDR3 is CATSREGQRSEQYF. The CDR3 nucleotides are TGTGCCACCAGCAGAGAAGGACAGCGTAGCGAGCAGTACTTC.

For the CDR3, the DNA is TGTGCCACCAGTGACTCGGACAGCTCCTACGAGCAGTACTTC. Its translation is CATSDSDSSYEQYF. The rearrangement joins TRBV24-1 to TRBJ2-7; the D gene is possibly TRBD1 (6 bases). The CDR3 length is 14 residues. The V end was cut by 4 bases, the J end by 0 bases, with 9 bases between. The germline V gene has CDR1 KGHDR and CDR2 SFDVKD.